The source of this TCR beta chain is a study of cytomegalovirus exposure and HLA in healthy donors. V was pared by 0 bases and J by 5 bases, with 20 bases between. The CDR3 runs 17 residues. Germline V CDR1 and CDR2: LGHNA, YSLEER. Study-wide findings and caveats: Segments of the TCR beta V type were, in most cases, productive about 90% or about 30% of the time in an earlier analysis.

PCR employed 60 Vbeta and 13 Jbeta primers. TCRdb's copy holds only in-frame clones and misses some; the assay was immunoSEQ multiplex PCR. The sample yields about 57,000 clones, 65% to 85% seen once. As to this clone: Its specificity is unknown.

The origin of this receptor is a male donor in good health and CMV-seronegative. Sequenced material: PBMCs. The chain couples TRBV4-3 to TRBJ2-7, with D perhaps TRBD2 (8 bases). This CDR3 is CASSQEGSGGGLNEQYF. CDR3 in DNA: TGCGCCAGCAGCCAAGAAGGGTCGGGAGGGGGCTTGAACGAGCAGTACTTC.